The clone carrying this TCR beta chain was seen many times. The antigen is unknown. Germline CDR1 and CDR2: MNHEY and SMNVEV (reference sequence). CDR3 length: 14 residues. V gave up 5 bases and J gave up 6 bases, with 14 bases separating them. The data are from a study of T cells in Graves' hyperthyroidism and ophthalmopathy. The study, taken as a whole, reports: Researchers found most expanded thyroid clonotypes above 0.001 in blood as well.

There were TCR beta CDR3 regions amplified from RNA transcripts. The TCR CDR3 first-round RT-PCR relied on the HTBI primer set. TCRdb re-called the multiplex PCR reads through MiXCR, storing one row per CDR3 protein. The data show around 340,000 distinct CDR3 sequences, 16% seen once. Sample: blood. This sequence joins TRBV27 and TRBJ2-1; TRBD2 might be the D (5 bases). The TCR was taken from a man under 40 with Graves' hyperthyroidism. This CDR3 reads CASSPGSPPNEQFF. Written as DNA, the CDR3 is TGTGCCAGCAGTCCGGGGTCCCCTCCCAATGAGCAGTTCTTC.